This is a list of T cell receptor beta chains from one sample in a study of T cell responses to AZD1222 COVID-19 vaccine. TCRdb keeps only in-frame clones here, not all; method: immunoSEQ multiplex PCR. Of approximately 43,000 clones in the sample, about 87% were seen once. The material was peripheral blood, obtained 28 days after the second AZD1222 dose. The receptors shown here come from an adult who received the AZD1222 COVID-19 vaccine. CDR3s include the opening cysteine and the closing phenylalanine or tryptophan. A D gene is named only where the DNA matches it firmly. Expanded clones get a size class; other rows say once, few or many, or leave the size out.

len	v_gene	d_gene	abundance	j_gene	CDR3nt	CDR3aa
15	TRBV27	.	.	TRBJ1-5	TGTGCCAGCAGTCCAATGAGCGAGGGGGGTCAGCCCCAGCATTTT	CASSPMSEGGQPQHF
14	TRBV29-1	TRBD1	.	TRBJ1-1	TGCAGCGTTGATGGGACAGGGGGGAACACTGAAGCTTTCTTT	CSVDGTGGNTEAFF
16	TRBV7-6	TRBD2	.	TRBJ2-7	TGTGCCAGCAGCTCCTTGACTAGCGGGAGGGGCAACGAGCAGTACTTC	CASSSLTSGRGNEQYF
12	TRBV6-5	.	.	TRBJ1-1	TGTGCCAGCAGTAGGGTGAACACTGAAGCTTTCTTT	CASSRVNTEAFF
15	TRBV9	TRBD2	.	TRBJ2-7	TGTGCCAGCAGCGTTAGCGGGAGTCTGTCCCACGAGCAGTACTTC	CASSVSGSLSHEQYF
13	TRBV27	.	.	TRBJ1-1	TGTGCCAGCAGTCCAGACGGAGGTGCTGAAGCTTTCTTT	CASSPDGGAEAFF
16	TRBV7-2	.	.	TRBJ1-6	TGTGCCAGCAGCTTAAATACAGGGAGGGCGCATTCACCCCTCCACTTT	CASSLNTGRAHSPLHF
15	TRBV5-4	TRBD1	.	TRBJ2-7	TGTGCCAGCAGCGGTTTCGGGACAGGGATCTACGAGCAGTACTTC	CASSGFGTGIYEQYF
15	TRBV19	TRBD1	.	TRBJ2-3	TGTGCCAGTAACCGACAGGGGGAGGCCACAGATACGCAGTATTTT	CASNRQGEATDTQYF
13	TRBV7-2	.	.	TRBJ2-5	TGTGCCGGGGAACTGACCGGGCGGGAGACCCAGTACTTC	CAGELTGRETQYF
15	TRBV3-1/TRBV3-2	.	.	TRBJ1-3	TGTGCCAGCAGCCAAGACGGGGGTACTGGAAACACCATATATTTT	CASSQDGGTGNTIYF
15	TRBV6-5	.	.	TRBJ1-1	TGTGCCAGCAGTTACTCGACTCGGGGGAACACTGAAGCTTTCTTT	CASSYSTRGNTEAFF
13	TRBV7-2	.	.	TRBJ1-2	TGTGCCAGCAGCTTAGTGGGATCCTATGGCTACACCTTC	CASSLVGSYGYTF
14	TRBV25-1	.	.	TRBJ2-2	TGTGCCAGCAGTGTCTGGGGGGACACCGGGGAGCTGTTTTTT	CASSVWGDTGELFF
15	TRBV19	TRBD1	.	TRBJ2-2	TGTGCCAGTAGTATAACAGGGGTAGGAACCGGGGAGCTGTTTTTT	CASSITGVGTGELFF
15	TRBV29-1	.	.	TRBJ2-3	TGCAGCGCCGGAAAAGGGGGACTCCGGGCAGATACGCAGTATTTT	CSAGKGGLRADTQYF
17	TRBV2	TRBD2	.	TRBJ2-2	TGTGCCAGCAGTGGTCTGACTAGCGGATCGAACACCGGGGAGCTGTTTTTT	CASSGLTSGSNTGELFF
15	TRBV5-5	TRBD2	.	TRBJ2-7	TGTGCCAGCAGCTCCGCCCTAGCGGGGACGTACGAGCAGTACTTC	CASSSALAGTYEQYF
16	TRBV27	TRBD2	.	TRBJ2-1	TGTGCCAGCAGCGTAAGCGGGAGAAGGTTGGTTGATGAGCAGTTCTTC	CASSVSGRRLVDEQFF
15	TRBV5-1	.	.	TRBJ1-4	TGCGCCAGCAGCTTGGGTTTTTCAGGGGATGAAAAACTGTTTTTT	CASSLGFSGDEKLFF
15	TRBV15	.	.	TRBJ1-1	TGTGCCACCAGCAGAGAAATCGGGGCTCACACTGAAGCTTTCTTT	CATSREIGAHTEAFF
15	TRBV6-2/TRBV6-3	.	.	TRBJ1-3	TGTGCCAGCAGTTACTCGTCCCTATCTGGAAACACCATATATTTT	CASSYSSLSGNTIYF
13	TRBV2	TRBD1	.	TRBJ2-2	TGTGCCACCGGACAGGGAAGCACCGGGGAGCTGTTTTTT	CATGQGSTGELFF
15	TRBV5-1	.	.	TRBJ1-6	TGCGCCAGCAGCCTGGGGGCAGCGCATAATTCACCCCTCCACTTT	CASSLGAAHNSPLHF
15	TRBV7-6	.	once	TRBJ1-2	TGTGCCAGCAGCCCAGGGAGGGGAACGGGGTATGGCTACACCTTC	CASSPGRGTGYGYTF
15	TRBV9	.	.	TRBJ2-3	TGTGCCAGCAGCGTAGGTAGCGGAACCACAGATACGCAGTATTTT	CASSVGSGTTDTQYF
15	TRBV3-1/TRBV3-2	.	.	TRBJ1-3	TGTGCCAGCAGCCAAGTCACAAGGCTTGGAAACACCATATATTTT	CASSQVTRLGNTIYF
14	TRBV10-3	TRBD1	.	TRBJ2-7	TGTGCCATCAGTTACGGGACAGGGCCCTACGAGCAGTACTTC	CAISYGTGPYEQYF
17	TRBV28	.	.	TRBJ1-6	TGTGCCAGCAGCCGGGACGGGACCAGCTCCTATAATTCACCCCTCCACTTT	CASSRDGTSSYNSPLHF
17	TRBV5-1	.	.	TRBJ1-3	TGCGCCAGCAGTTCAAACCAGGGGCCCAGCTCTGGAAACACCATATATTTT	CASSSNQGPSSGNTIYF
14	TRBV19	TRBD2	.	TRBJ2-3	TGTGCCAGTAGCCCAGCGGGGTCTCGGGGTACGCAGTATTTT	CASSPAGSRGTQYF
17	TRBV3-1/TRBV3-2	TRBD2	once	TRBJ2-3	TGTGCCAGCAGCCAAGATGTAGGGCTAGCGGGAACCGATACGCAGTATTTT	CASSQDVGLAGTDTQYF
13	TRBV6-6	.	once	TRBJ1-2	TGTGCCAGCATGGAGGACTGGGACTATGGCTACACCTTC	CASMEDWDYGYTF
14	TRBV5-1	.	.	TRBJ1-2	TGCGCCAGCAGCTTAGGGGATACAAACTATGGCTACACCTTC	CASSLGDTNYGYTF
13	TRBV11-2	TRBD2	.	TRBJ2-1	TGTGCCAGCAGCTTGGAAACTAGCGGAAAGCAGTTCTTC	CASSLETSGKQFF
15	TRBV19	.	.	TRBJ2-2	TGTGCCAGTAGTATAATGAGACTTAGCACCGGGGAGCTGTTTTTT	CASSIMRLSTGELFF
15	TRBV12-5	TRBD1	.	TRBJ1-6	TGTGCTAGTGGTTTGTGGGACAGGGATAATTCACCCCTCCACTTT	CASGLWDRDNSPLHF
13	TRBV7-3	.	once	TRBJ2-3	TGTGCCAGCAGCTTTTATTCGGCAGATACGCAGTATTTT	CASSFYSADTQYF
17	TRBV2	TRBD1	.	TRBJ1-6	TGTGCCAGCAGTGACTTGACTTGGGGGACAGCAAATTCACCCCTCCACTTT	CASSDLTWGTANSPLHF
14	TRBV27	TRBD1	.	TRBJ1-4	TGTGCCAGCAGTTTGGGACAGGGGGGGGGAAAACTGTTTTTT	CASSLGQGGGKLFF
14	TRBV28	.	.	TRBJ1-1	TGTGCCAGCAGTTTAGAGGCCCTGAACACTGAAGCTTTCTTT	CASSLEALNTEAFF
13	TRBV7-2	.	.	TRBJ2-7	TGTGCCAGCAGCCCACCTACCTCCTACGAGCAGTACTTC	CASSPPTSYEQYF
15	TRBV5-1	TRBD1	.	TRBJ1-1	TGCGCCAGCAGCTTCTCCGGACAGGTGAACACTGAAGCTTTCTTT	CASSFSGQVNTEAFF
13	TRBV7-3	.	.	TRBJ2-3	TGTGCCAGCAGCTTAACAGGGACAGATACGCAGTATTTT	CASSLTGTDTQYF
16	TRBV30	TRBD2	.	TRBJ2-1	TGTGCCTGGAGCGCCCAGGAGCGGGGGGCATACAATGAGCAGTTCTTC	CAWSAQERGAYNEQFF
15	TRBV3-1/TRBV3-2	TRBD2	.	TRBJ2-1	TGTGCCAGCAGCCGGGGACTAGCGGAGACGTCAGAGCAGTTCTTC	CASSRGLAETSEQFF
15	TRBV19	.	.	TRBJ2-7	TGTGCCAGTAGTAAATTAAGGGGGACTTCCTACGAGCAGTACTTC	CASSKLRGTSYEQYF
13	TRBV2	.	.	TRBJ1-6	TGTGCCAGCACTTTAAACAGGGCGCACCCCCTCCACTTT	CASTLNRAHPLHF
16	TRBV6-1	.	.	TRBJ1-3	TGTGCCAGCAGTGAAGTCCCCGGCGGGGCTGGAAACACCATATATTTT	CASSEVPGGAGNTIYF
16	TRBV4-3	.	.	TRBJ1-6	TGCGCCAGCAGCCAAGAAGCAAGGGCAGATAATTCACCCCTCCACTTT	CASSQEARADNSPLHF
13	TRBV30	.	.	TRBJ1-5	TGTGCCTGGAGTGTGCAGAGCAATCAGCCCCAGCATTTT	CAWSVQSNQPQHF
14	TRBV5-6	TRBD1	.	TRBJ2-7	TGTGCCAGCAGCGCCTACGGACAGGGCTACGAGCAGTACTTC	CASSAYGQGYEQYF
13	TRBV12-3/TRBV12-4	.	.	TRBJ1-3	TGTGCCAGCAGTTCGAGTAGTGGAAACACCATATATTTT	CASSSSSGNTIYF
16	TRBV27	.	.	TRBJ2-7	TGTGCCAGCCGTTATGGGGCCGGGACTTACTCCTACGAGCAGTACTTC	CASRYGAGTYSYEQYF
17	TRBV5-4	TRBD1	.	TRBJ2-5	TGTGCCAGCAGCCAGACAGGGGGGCCTTGGTACCAAGAGACCCAGTACTTC	CASSQTGGPWYQETQYF
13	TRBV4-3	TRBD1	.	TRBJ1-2	TGCGCCAGCAGTCGGACAGGGGAGGTAGACTACACCTTC	CASSRTGEVDYTF
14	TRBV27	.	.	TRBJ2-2	TGTGCCAGCAGTTTAACTGGGGCGCCCGGGGAGCTGTTTTTT	CASSLTGAPGELFF
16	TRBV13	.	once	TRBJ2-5	TGTGCCAGCAGCTCTTCCTCCGGGACGGCAGGGGAGACCCAGTACTTC	CASSSSSGTAGETQYF
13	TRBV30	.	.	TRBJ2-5	TGTGCCTGGAGTGGGACAACGCAAGAGACCCAGTACTTC	CAWSGTTQETQYF
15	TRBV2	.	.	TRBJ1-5	TGTGCCAGCAGTGAAGAGGTCAGTAGCAATCAGCCCCAGCATTTT	CASSEEVSSNQPQHF